This T cell receptor beta chain came from a study of T-cell memory formation after mild COVID-19. One entry per CDR3 protein, called by TCRdb with MiXCR from the 5' RACE reads. Of roughly 340,000 distinct CDR3 sequences in the sample, approximately 15% were seen once. Specimen: PBMCs or a T cell subset sorted from them (not recorded which). The receptor's source is a man aged 18 to 30 who had mild COVID-19 (a few samples of this study predate the infection). Cell type and time point are not known.

The CDR3 DNA reads as TGCGCCAGTGCGCGACAGGGATGGACAGATACGCAGTATTTT. Translated: CASARQGWTDTQYF. The J gene is TRBJ2-3, the V gene TRBV4-1, with 7 bases identical to TRBD1. The CDR3 runs to 14 residues. Trimming cost V 9 bases and J 3 bases; bases outside gene matches: 9. The V gene's germline CDR1 is MGHRA and CDR2 YSYEKL.